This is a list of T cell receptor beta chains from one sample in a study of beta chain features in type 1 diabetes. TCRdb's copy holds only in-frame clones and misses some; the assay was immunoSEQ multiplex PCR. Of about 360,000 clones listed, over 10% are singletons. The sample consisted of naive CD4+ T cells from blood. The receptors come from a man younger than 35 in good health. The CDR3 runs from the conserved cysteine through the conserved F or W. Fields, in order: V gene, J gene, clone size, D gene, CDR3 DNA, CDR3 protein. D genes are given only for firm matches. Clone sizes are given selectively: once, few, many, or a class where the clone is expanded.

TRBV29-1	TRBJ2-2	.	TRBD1	TGCAGCGCCGGGACAGGGGCCTTCGGGGAGCTGTTTTTT	CSAGTGAFGELFF
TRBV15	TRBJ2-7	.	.	TGTGCCACCAGCAGTGATCCAGCGCGCTCCTACGAGCAGTACTTC	CATSSDPARSYEQYF
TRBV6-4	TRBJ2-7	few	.	TGTGCCAGCAGTGAACAGGGAAGCTCCTACGAGCAGTACTTC	CASSEQGSSYEQYF
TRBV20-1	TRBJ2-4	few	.	TGCAGTGCTAGGCGCGGTAGCATTCAGTACTTC	CSARRGSIQYF
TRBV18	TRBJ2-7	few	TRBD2	TGTGCCAGCTCACCGCTTAGCGGGAGCTCCTACGAGCAGTACTTC	CASSPLSGSSYEQYF
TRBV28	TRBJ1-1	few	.	TGTGCCAGCAGTCGCCCCGGGTACACTGAAGCTTTCTTT	CASSRPGYTEAFF
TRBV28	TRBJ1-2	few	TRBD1	TGTGCCAGCAGTCCACAGGACAGGGACCATGGCTACACCTTC	CASSPQDRDHGYTF
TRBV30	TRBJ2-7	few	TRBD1	TGTGCCTGGAGTACAGGGGGGCACGAGCAGTACTTC	CAWSTGGHEQYF
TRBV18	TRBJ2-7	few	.	TGTGCCAGCTCACAGTCCGGGACAACATACGAGCAGTACTTC	CASSQSGTTYEQYF
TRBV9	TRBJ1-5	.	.	TGTGCCAGCAGCCGGGTACCCAATCAGCCCCAGCATTTT	CASSRVPNQPQHF
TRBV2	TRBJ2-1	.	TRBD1	TGTGCCAGCAGAAGGACAGGGGGCCCCCTGGATCCGTTCTTC	CASRRTGGPLDPFF
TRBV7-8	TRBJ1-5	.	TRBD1	TGTGCCAGCAGCACAGACAGGGCCAATCAGCCCCAGCATTTT	CASSTDRANQPQHF
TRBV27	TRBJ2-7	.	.	TGTGCCAGCAGCCCAACAAGGGGAGGCGGGCCTACCGAGCAGTACTTC	CASSPTRGGGPTEQYF
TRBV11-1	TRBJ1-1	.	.	TGTGCCAGCAGCCAAAAAGCGGGGGTGAACACTGAAGCTTTCTTT	CASSQKAGVNTEAFF
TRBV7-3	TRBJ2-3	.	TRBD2	TGTGCCAGCAGTCCCACCGGGAGGGCCACAGATACGCAGTATTTT	CASSPTGRATDTQYF
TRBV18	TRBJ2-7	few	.	TGTGCCAGCTCAGGACAGAAAGGAACCTACGAGCAGTACTTC	CASSGQKGTYEQYF
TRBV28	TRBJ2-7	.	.	TGTGCCAGCAGTTTATATAGCAGCTACGAGCAGTACTTC	CASSLYSSYEQYF
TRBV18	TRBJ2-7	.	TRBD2	TGTGCCAGCTCAACCAGGACTAGCGGGGGTGTCTACGAGCAGTACTTC	CASSTRTSGGVYEQYF
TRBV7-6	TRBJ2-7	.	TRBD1	TGTGCCAGCAGCTTAGGTATTGGACAGGGTGCCTACGAGCAGTACTTC	CASSLGIGQGAYEQYF
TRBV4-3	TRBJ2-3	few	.	TGCGCCAGCAGCCACACCCCCCAGGGAGGCGCAGATACGCAGTATTTT	CASSHTPQGGADTQYF
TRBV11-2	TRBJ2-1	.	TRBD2	TGTGCCAGCAGATCTCTAGCGGGAGGGCCCGACACGTTCTTC	CASRSLAGGPDTFF
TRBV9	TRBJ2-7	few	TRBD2	TGTGCCAGCAGCGTAGGCGGGAGTGGCTACGAGCAGTACTTC	CASSVGGSGYEQYF
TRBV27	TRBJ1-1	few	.	TGTGCCAGCAGTTCGATGGACAGCCAACGAAGGACTGAAGCTTTCTTT	CASSSMDSQRRTEAFF
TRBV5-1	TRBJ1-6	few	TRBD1	TGCGCCAGCAGCCACCGGGACAGGAATTCACCCCTCCACTTT	CASSHRDRNSPLHF
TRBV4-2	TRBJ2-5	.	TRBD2	TGTGCCAGCAGCCAAGAGCGTAGCGGGGGCCTGGAGACCCAGTACTTC	CASSQERSGGLETQYF
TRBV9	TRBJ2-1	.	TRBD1	TGTGCCAGCAGCGAGACAGGGGGCCTTTCCCCCTACAATGAGCAGTTCTTC	CASSETGGLSPYNEQFF
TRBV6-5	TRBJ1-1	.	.	TGTGCCAGCAGCACCTGGGGCCCGACCACTGAAGCTTTCTTT	CASSTWGPTTEAFF
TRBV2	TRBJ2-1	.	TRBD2	TGTGCCAGCAGCGCTAGCGGCCACTACAATGAGCAGTTCTTC	CASSASGHYNEQFF
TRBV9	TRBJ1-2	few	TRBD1	TGTGCCAGCAGCGTCAATGTGGGACAGGGAGACTACACCTTC	CASSVNVGQGDYTF
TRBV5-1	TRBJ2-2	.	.	TGCGCCAGCAGCCCAGGGGCAGAGAACACCGGGGAGCTGTTTTTT	CASSPGAENTGELFF
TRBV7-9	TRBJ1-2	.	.	TGTGCCAGCAGCGCCCAGACCGCGGCGGGCGGCTACACCTTC	CASSAQTAAGGYTF
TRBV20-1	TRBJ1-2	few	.	TGCAGTGCGCTCTTCGGGGGGGGCTACACCTTC	CSALFGGGYTF